Below are 9 T cell receptor beta chains sequenced from a single sample in a study of blood T cell repertoires in COVID-19. Here immunoSEQ multiplex PCR was the method, and the copy in TCRdb shows in-frame clones only, minus some. The sample shows about 330,000 clones, approximately 92% of them seen only once. What was sequenced was PBMCs or T cells enriched from blood (not recorded which). The receptors come from a woman between 25 and 40 years old who had recovered from COVID-19.

The chain links TRBV4-2 to TRBJ2-1; maybe TRBD2 (7 bases). Germline assignment: CDR1 LGHNA and CDR2 YNFKEQ. V lost 4 bases and J 4 bases, leaving 20 bases between the germline ends. CDR3 length: 17 amino acids. The CDR3 protein is CASSRGFAGASYNEQFF. CDR3 sequence (DNA): TGTGCCAGCAGCCGCGGTTTCGCGGGGGCCTCTTACAATGAGCAGTTCTTC.

There are a few counts of this clone. The V and J genes are TRBV7-3 and TRBJ1-1; TRBD1 aligns across 7 bases. This CDR3 is 15 amino acids long. Germline V gene lookup returns CDR1 SGHTA and CDR2 FQGTGA. The V segment lost 3 bases and the J segment 3 bases; nucleotides outside the gene matches: 7. CDR3: CASSFRGEKDTEAFF. The CDR3 coding sequence is TGTGCCAGCAGCTTCAGGGGGGAGAAGGACACTGAAGCTTTCTTT.

The J gene is TRBJ2-3, the V gene TRBV27; tentatively, D is TRBD2 (7 bases). The germline V gene has CDR1 MNHEY and CDR2 SMNVEV (reference sequence). The CDR3 spans 17 residues. V was clipped by 2 bases and J by 6 bases, with 21 bases between them. The CDR3 loop reads CASSLKWSGGPRDTQYF. The CDR3 DNA reads TGTGCCAGCAGTTTAAAATGGTCGGGGGGCCCCAGGGATACGCAGTATTTT.

The CDR3 reads CASGQGSGRGHHEQFF. For the CDR3, the DNA is TGTGCCAGCGGACAGGGGTCAGGCAGGGGGCACCATGAGCAGTTCTTC. The rearrangement joins TRBV7-9 to TRBJ2-1, with 9 bases fitting TRBD1. Germline CDR1 is SEHNR and CDR2 is FQNEAQ (reference sequence). Losses at the gene ends were 8 bases for V and 8 bases for J; bases not matched to a gene: 16. This CDR3 is built from 16 residues.

This chain links TRBV30 with TRBJ2-4, with D hard to call. The CDR3 length is 15 residues. V lost 2 bases and J lost 0, with 11 bases in between. Germline lookup yields CDR1 GTSNPN and CDR2 SVGIG (reference sequence). CDR3 sequence: CAWSYAGLAKNIQYF. CDR3 in DNA: TGTGCCTGGAGTTATGCCGGTCTAGCCAAAAACATTCAGTACTTC.

The rearrangement links TRBV7-2 to TRBJ2-2, with a possible D match to TRBD2 (5 bases). CDR1 is SGHTA and CDR2 is FQGNSA in the germline V gene. V was cut by 0 bases and J by 5 bases, with 16 bases left in between. The CDR3 has 17 residues. The CDR3 region is CASSLALRGPRTGELFF. For the CDR3, the DNA is TGTGCCAGCAGCTTAGCGCTGAGAGGGCCGAGAACCGGGGAGCTGTTTTTT.

The V call is TRBV19, the J call TRBJ2-7; 10 nucleotides agree with TRBD2. CDR3 length: 17 residues. CDR1 and CDR2 (germline): LNHDA, SQIVND (reference sequence). Trimming at V came to 1 base and at J to 0 bases, leaving 6 bases not matched to a gene. The CDR3 is CASSIATSGTSSYEQYF. CDR3 bases: TGTGCCAGTAGTATAGCCACTAGCGGGACCAGCTCCTACGAGCAGTACTTC.

The rearrangement joins TRBV28 to TRBJ1-2; no clear D. This CDR3 region has 14 residues. The V end was cut by 6 bases, the J end by 4 bases, with 15 bases between. Germline V CDR1 and CDR2: MDHEN, SYDVKM. In DNA, the CDR3 is TGTGCCAGCAGCCTACGAGGCGGTCCCTATGGCTACACCTTC. This codes for CASSLRGGPYGYTF.

The rearrangement uses TRBV19 and TRBJ2-1; possible D gene TRBD1, 6 bases. CDR1 is LNHDA, CDR2 SQIVND, per germline (reference sequence). This CDR3 contains 16 residues. V was pared by 4 bases and J by 0 bases, with 13 bases between. CDR3 bases: TGTGCCAGTAGTACTTCCGGGACAAACTCCTACAATGAGCAGTTCTTC. This gives the protein CASSTSGTNSYNEQFF.